Presented here are 29 T cell receptor beta chains from one specimen sequenced in a study of OX40 agonist ivuxolimab in advanced cancers. Assay used: immunoSEQ multiplex PCR; TCRdb lists only in-frame clones, some missing. Of approximately 49,000 clones in the sample, roughly 85% are singletons; the top ten hold 20%. The sample in question was CD4+ or CD8+ T cells sorted from blood, obtained in a trial of the OX40 agonist ivuxolimab. These receptors all stem from an adult with an advanced solid tumor such as melanoma, head and neck, liver or kidney cancer.

V usage is TRBV27 and J usage is TRBJ1-5; TRBD1 might be the D (6 bases). Trimming removed 11 bases from V and 6 bases from J, with 17 bases in between. This CDR3 comprises 13 residues. The germline V gene has CDR1 MNHEY and CDR2 SMNVEV (reference sequence). The CDR3 DNA reads TGTGCCTCGAGAGGGGGGGCAAGTCAGCCCCAGCATTTT. Translated, it gives CASRGGASQPQHF.

The chain carries TRBV5-4 and TRBJ2-7, with D perhaps matching TRBD1 (5 bases). V lost 0 bases to trimming and J lost 5 bases, with 15 bases between them. Per germline, CDR1 SGHNT and CDR2 YYREEE (reference sequence). CDR3 length: 15 residues. CDR3 nucleotide sequence: TGTGCCAGCAGCTTGGTTGGGGCCCCCCACGACGAGCAGTACTTC. This encodes CASSLVGAPHDEQYF.

The rearrangement joins TRBV27 to TRBJ1-5, with D possibly matching TRBD1 (6 bases). The CDR3 is 16 amino acids. The V end was cut by 3 bases, the J end by 3 bases, with 15 bases between. Germline CDR1 reads MNHEY; CDR2 reads SMNVEV (reference sequence). CDR3 amino acids: CASSLGAGALNQPQHF. CDR3 coding DNA: TGTGCCAGCAGTTTGGGGGCAGGCGCCCTCAATCAGCCCCAGCATTTT.

The V gene is TRBV27, the J gene TRBJ2-1, with D possibly matching TRBD1 (5 bases). The V and J ends lost 5 bases and 5 bases respectively, with 19 bases between them. The CDR3 runs 16 residues. CDR1 and CDR2 (germline): MNHEY, SMNVEV (reference sequence). CDR3 sequence: CASSIHIGASDNEQFF. CDR3 DNA: TGTGCCAGCAGTATCCACATTGGGGCAAGCGACAATGAGCAGTTCTTC.

This clone was recorded once. V and J are TRBV6-6 and TRBJ1-4; the match to TRBD1 covers 9 bases. Unmatched junction bases numbered 4, after V lost 5 bases and J lost 6 bases. The germline gives CDR1 MNHNY, CDR2 SVGAGI (reference sequence). The CDR3 covers 14 residues. This chain's CDR3 is CASSGDREHEKLFF. The CDR3 DNA follows: TGTGCCAGCAGTGGGGACAGGGAACATGAAAAACTGTTTTTT.

This clone turned up a few times. The chain carries TRBV10-2 and TRBJ2-2, with 9 nucleotides matching TRBD2. The CDR3 runs 18 residues. Trimming cost V 10 bases and J 4 bases; bases outside gene matches: 19. The germline CDR1 and CDR2 sequences are WSHSY and SAAADI. The CDR3 is CAILPASGADGRTGELFF. The CDR3 nucleotides read TGCGCCATACTTCCAGCTAGCGGGGCGGACGGCCGCACCGGGGAGCTGTTTTTT.

The chain links TRBV15 to TRBJ2-1; 10 bases agree with TRBD1. CDR3 length: 16 amino acids. Germline CDR1 and CDR2: LNHNV and YYDKDF (reference sequence). V lost 0 bases and J lost 9; bases outside the gene matches: 8. CDR3 in DNA: TGTGCCACCAGCAGAGATCGCTCGGGACAGGGGTCTGAGCAGTTCTTC. Its protein product is CATSRDRSGQGSEQFF. Full variable domain (missing parts from reference TRBV15 and TRBJ2-1): DAMVIQNPRYQVTQFGKPVTLSCSQTLNHNVMYWYQQKSSQAPKLLFHYYDKDFNNEADTPDNFQSRRPNTSFCFLDIRSPGLGDTAMYLCATSRDRSGQGSEQFFGPGTRLTVL.

The chain employs TRBV27 and TRBJ1-5, with D unresolved. CDR1 MNHEY and CDR2 SMNVEV come from the germline V gene (reference sequence). There are 16 residues in the CDR3. V shed 0 bases and J shed 3 bases, with 12 bases lying between them. The DNA for the CDR3 is TGTGCCAGCAGTTTATCATGGGCAGGCACCAATCAGCCCCAGCATTTT. Its translation: CASSLSWAGTNQPQHF.

The chain is built from TRBV19 and TRBJ2-5, with D perhaps TRBD1 (5 bases). V lost 6 bases to trimming and J lost 0 bases, with 11 bases between them. The germline gives CDR1 LNHDA, CDR2 SQIVND (reference sequence). This CDR3 has 14 amino acids. The DNA of the CDR3 is TGTGCCAGTAGCCGGTGGGGCCACCAAGAGACCCAGTACTTC. This codes for CASSRWGHQETQYF. Full variable domain (missing parts from reference TRBV19 and TRBJ2-5): DGGITQSPKYLFRKEGQNVTLSCEQNLNHDAMYWYRQDPGQGLRLIYYSQIVNDFQKGDIAEGYSVSREKKESFPLTVTSAQKNPTAFYLCASSRWGHQETQYFGPGTRLLVL.

This rearrangement joins TRBV9 to TRBJ2-3, with TRBD2 identical over 12 bases. This CDR3 contains 19 residues. Germline lookup yields CDR1 SGDLS and CDR2 YYNGEE. Trimming removed 4 bases from V and 6 bases from J; junction bases left unmatched: 18. As DNA, the CDR3 is TGTGCCAGCAGCACTCCTAGCGGGGGGGCCTCCCTACAACCCGATACGCAGTATTTT. Protein: CASSTPSGGASLQPDTQYF. The entire variable domain, with the rest obtained from reference TRBV9 and TRBJ2-3, is as follows: DSGVTQTPKHLITATGQRVTLRCSPRSGDLSVYWYQQSLDQGLQFLIQYYNGEERAKGNILERFSAQQFPDLHSELNLSSLELGDSALYFCASSTPSGGASLQPDTQYFGPGTRLTVL.

As concerns this clone: The identical CDR3 is also encoded by other nucleotide sequences in the sample. V usage is TRBV5-1 and J usage is TRBJ2-5; 7 nucleotides match TRBD2. After removal of 9 bases from V and 1 base from J, the junction contained 15 bases not matched to a gene. The germline V gene has CDR1 SGHRS and CDR2 YFSETQ. This CDR3 has 16 amino acids. Written as DNA, the CDR3 is TGCGCCACCAGTGGAAGTGGTGGCGGGGGCCAAGAGACCCAGTACTTC. The encoded protein is CATSGSGGGGQETQYF.

V usage is TRBV7-7 and J usage is TRBJ2-1; the D call may be TRBD1 or TRBD2 (7 bases each). The V gene's germline CDR1 is SSHAT and CDR2 FNYEAQ (reference sequence). Trimming took off 5 bases at V and 5 bases at J, with 13 bases between the two ends. The CDR3 loop spans 14 amino acids. The CDR3 loop is CASSQGGAHNEQFF. CDR3 DNA: TGTGCCAGCAGCCAGGGGGGGGCCCACAATGAGCAGTTCTTC.

This sequence joins TRBV7-9 and TRBJ2-7, with D perhaps being TRBD1 or TRBD2 (5 bases each). V lost 5 bases and J 9 bases, leaving 17 bases between the germline ends. CDR1 and CDR2 from the germline V gene are SEHNR and FQNEAQ (reference sequence). This CDR3 contains 13 residues. Here the CDR3 DNA reads TGTGCCAGCAGCCAGCCTGGGGAGACAGTGCAGTACGTC. This gives the protein CASSQPGETVQYV.

The chain combines TRBV18 with TRBJ2-1; TRBD2 might be the D (6 bases). The CDR3 spans 16 residues. V was shortened by 3 bases and J by 2 bases, with 14 bases between the two germline ends. The germline V gene encodes CDR1 KGHSH and CDR2 LQKENI. CDR3 region: CASSPSPGGAYNEQFF. The CDR3 DNA is TGTGCCAGCTCACCCAGTCCCGGGGGTGCCTACAATGAGCAGTTCTTC.

The chain links TRBV7-7 to TRBJ2-3, with a possible D match to TRBD2 (5 bases). The CDR3 length is 15 residues. Trimming removed 2 bases at V and 3 bases at J, with 12 bases between. The germline V gene has CDR1 SSHAT and CDR2 FNYEAQ (reference sequence). CDR3 sequence: CASSLLPSGTDTQYF. CDR3 nucleotide sequence: TGTGCCAGCAGCTTACTCCCTTCGGGGACAGATACGCAGTATTTT.

This clone was recorded once. The rearrangement uses TRBV10-3 and TRBJ1-1; tentatively, D is TRBD1 (6 bases). Between the trimmed V and J ends, which lost 4 bases and 2 bases, there was a span of 11 bases. The CDR3 extends over 14 amino acids. Germline values: CDR1 ENHRY, CDR2 SYGVKD. CDR3 in amino acids: CAISGGRGNTEAFF. CDR3 nucleotide sequence: TGTGCCATCAGTGGGGGGCGGGGAAACACTGAAGCTTTCTTT.

This chain uses TRBV14 with TRBJ2-2; either TRBD1 or TRBD2 may fit D (6 bases each). CDR3 length: 15 amino acids. Trimming pared 1 base from V and 4 bases from J, leaving 10 bases between. Germline assignment: CDR1 SGHDN and CDR2 FVKESK. CDR3 sequence reads: CASSQVEGGTGELFF. CDR3 coding DNA: TGTGCCAGCAGCCAAGTGGAGGGGGGCACCGGGGAGCTGTTTTTT.

This clone was seen just once. The chain recombines TRBV9 with TRBJ2-1; 7 positions agree with TRBD2. The V segment lost 6 bases and the J segment 7 bases; nucleotides outside the gene matches: 4. Germline lookup yields CDR1 SGDLS and CDR2 YYNGEE. CDR3 size: 12 residues. In nucleotides, the CDR3 is TGTGCCAGCACCGGACTAGGGAATGAGCAGTTCTTC. This codes for CASTGLGNEQFF.

CDR3 nucleotide sequence: TGTGCCAGCAGCCCACCGAACACTGAAGCTTTCTTT. This sequence encodes CASSPPNTEAFF. The rearrangement uses TRBV4-2 and TRBJ1-1, with unresolved D. Deletions cut 4 bases from V and 1 base from J, with 4 bases between. This CDR3 is 12 amino acids long. Germline CDR1 reads LGHNA; CDR2 reads YNFKEQ.

On this clone itself: One end of the junction varies from germline; a read error may be responsible. The V gene is TRBV5-1, the J gene TRBJ2-5, with 9 bases that match TRBD1. CDR1 and CDR2 (germline): SGHRS, YFSETQ. The CDR3 is 11 residues long. The CDR3 spells CASSLGDREDF. In DNA form, the CDR3 reads TGCGCCAGCAGCTTGGGGGACAGGGAGGACTTC.

The J gene is TRBJ2-2, the V gene TRBV7-9; D is uncertain. Trimming left V 5 bases short and J 0 bases short, with 19 bases between. Looked up from germline, CDR1 is SEHNR and CDR2 is FQNEAQ (reference sequence). This CDR3 comprises 18 residues. The CDR3 sequence is CASSSPILEPPNTGELFF. The CDR3 DNA is TGTGCCAGCAGCAGCCCGATCCTAGAGCCGCCGAACACCGGGGAGCTGTTTTTT. Full variable domain (rest looked up from reference TRBV7-9 and TRBJ2-2): DTGVSQNPRHKITKRGQNVTFRCDPISEHNRLYWYRQTLGQGPEFLTYFQNEAQLEKSRLLSDRFSAERPKGSFSTLEIQRTEQGDSAMYLCASSSPILEPPNTGELFFGEGSRLTVL.

This chain connects TRBV9 to TRBJ2-2; D possibly corresponds to TRBD2 (6 bases). The CDR3 has 15 amino acids. Germline lookup yields CDR1 SGDLS and CDR2 YYNGEE. V was clipped by 4 bases and J by 6 bases, with 16 bases between them. CDR3 region: CASSHPSVGPGELFF. The CDR3 DNA is TGTGCCAGCAGCCACCCTAGCGTAGGTCCCGGGGAGCTGTTTTTT.

This clone has just a few counts. The gene calls are TRBV4-1 and TRBJ2-5, with a tentative D call TRBD2 (6 bases). Germline V gives CDR1 MGHRA, CDR2 YSYEKL. V was trimmed by 0 bases and J by 0 bases, leaving 11 bases between them. CDR3 length equals 16 residues. The CDR3 is CASSQDGSGDQETQYF. The CDR3 DNA reads TGCGCCAGCAGCCAAGATGGATCGGGGGACCAAGAGACCCAGTACTTC.

This chain joins TRBV7-6 and TRBJ1-2; no clear D gene. Trimming left V 2 bases short and J 6 bases short, with 19 bases between. The CDR3 is 16 amino acids. Germline lookup yields CDR1 SGHVS and CDR2 FNYEAQ. Here the CDR3 DNA reads TGTGCCAGCAGCTTATATATAGGAATAGGTGCGGATGGCTACACCTTC. Protein product: CASSLYIGIGADGYTF. The variable domain in full, with the rest retrieved from reference TRBV7-6 and TRBJ1-2, is GAGVSQSPRYKVTKRGQDVALRCDPISGHVSLYWYRQALGQGPEFLTYFNYEAQQDKSGLPNDRFSAERPEGSISTLTIQRTEQRDSAMYRCASSLYIGIGADGYTFGSGTRLTVV.

The genes are TRBV7-3 and TRBJ1-5, with D possibly TRBD1 on 6 matching bases. V shed 5 bases and J shed 4 bases, with 18 bases lying between them. The CDR3 sequence is 16 residues long. Germline V gives CDR1 SGHTA, CDR2 FQGTGA. In nucleotides, the CDR3 is TGTGCCAGCAGCCCCGCGTCCCGGGACATAAATCAGCCCCAGCATTTT. Its translation: CASSPASRDINQPQHF.

The V gene is TRBV25-1, the J gene TRBJ1-6; perhaps TRBD1 as D (5 bases). The CDR3 is 15 amino acids. With 1 base removed from V and 10 bases from J, the gap between germline ends came to 14 bases. The germline V gene has CDR1 MGHDK and CDR2 SYGVNS. Here the CDR3 DNA reads TGTGCCAGCAGTGAATCGGGAGGGGAGGGGTCACCCCTCCACTTT. This gives the protein CASSESGGEGSPLHF. Using reference TRBV25-1 and TRBJ1-6 for the parts outside the CDR3, the full variable domain is EADIYQTPRYLVIGTGKKITLECSQTMGHDKMYWYQQDPGMELHLIHYSYGVNSTEKGDLSSESTVSRIRTEHFPLTLESARPSHTSQYLCASSESGGEGSPLHFGNGTRLTVT.

This chain links TRBV4-1 with TRBJ2-7; D may be TRBD1 (6 bases). Per germline, CDR1 MGHRA and CDR2 YSYEKL. With 1 base removed from V and 1 base from J, the gap between germline ends came to 8 bases. This CDR3 comprises 14 residues. CDR3 in DNA: TGCGCCAGCAGCCAAGGGACAGAATCCTACGAGCAGTACTTC. Its protein product is CASSQGTESYEQYF.

The genes are TRBV7-9 and TRBJ2-7; D may be TRBD1 (6 bases). Germline CDR1 and CDR2: SEHNR and FQNEAQ (reference sequence). This CDR3 is built from 14 residues. Between the trimmed V and J ends, which lost 5 bases and 5 bases, there was a span of 16 bases. The CDR3 coding sequence is TGTGCCAGCAGCCTGTCGGACAGACGCCACGAGCAGTACTTC. Amino acids: CASSLSDRRHEQYF.

The CDR3 nucleotides are TGTGCCACAGCCGCGGACAGGGGCAATCAGCCCCAGCATTTT. Translating it yields CATAADRGNQPQHF. The chain is built from TRBV10-3 and TRBJ1-5; 8 bases agree with TRBD1. J lost 2 bases, V lost 10 bases, and 7 bases had no gene match. Germline assignment: CDR1 ENHRY and CDR2 SYGVKD. This CDR3 spans 14 amino acids.